These 2 T cell receptor beta chains share one sample of origin, sequenced in a study of blood T cell repertoires in COVID-19. This table comes from immunoSEQ multiplex PCR, and its TCRdb copy is limited to in-frame clones, with some not included. The sample has 310,000 or so clones; around 86% are singletons. Sequenced: peripheral blood. The receptor source for this set is a woman in her twenties or thirties who had recovered from COVID-19.

J is TRBJ2-1 and V is TRBV18; 12 bases line up with TRBD2. Trimming removed 1 base from V and 9 bases from J; junction bases left unmatched: 4. This CDR3 is 15 amino acids long. Germline V gene lookup returns CDR1 KGHSH and CDR2 LQKENI. The CDR3 is CASSPLTSGRSEQFF. Here the CDR3 DNA reads TGTGCCAGCTCACCACTGACTAGCGGGAGAAGTGAGCAGTTCTTC.

The chain has TRBV19 and TRBJ1-1; D is perhaps TRBD1 (6 bases). The CDR3 runs to 15 residues. CDR1 and CDR2 from the germline V gene are LNHDA and SQIVND (reference sequence). Trimming pared 5 bases from V and 1 base from J, leaving 14 bases between. CDR3 DNA: TGTGCCAGTAGTCAACGGGGACACCCGAACACTGAAGCTTTCTTT. This gives the protein CASSQRGHPNTEAFF.